The 19 T cell receptor beta chains below were found in one sample sequenced in a study of beta chain features in type 1 diabetes. Study-level points and caveats: Researchers report that Type 1 diabetes patients had moderately but significantly shorter TCRB CDR3s across all four CD4+ subsets.

Since all of the isolated RNA was reverse transcribed, expressed TCRB transcripts were what got sequenced. TCRdb's copy holds only in-frame clones and misses some; the assay was immunoSEQ multiplex PCR. The sample has roughly 150,000 clones, around 63% seen once. Their antigens remain unidentified. The sequenced sample was naive CD4+ T cells from blood. The source is a man younger than 40 with type 1 diabetes.

This chain joins TRBV7-9 and TRBJ2-3; no clear D gene. The germline CDR1 and CDR2 sequences are SEHNR and FQNEAQ (reference sequence). The CDR3 loop spans 14 amino acids. Trimming removed 3 bases at V and 6 bases at J, with 13 bases between. The CDR3 sequence: CASSFPPPRDTQYF. CDR3 bases: TGTGCCAGCAGCTTTCCCCCGCCAAGGGATACGCAGTATTTT.

This rearrangement joins TRBV6-1 to TRBJ2-3; D tentatively reads TRBD1 or TRBD2 (5 bases each). V was cut by 7 bases and J by 2 bases, with 7 bases left in between. The CDR3 contains 12 residues. CDR1 is MNHNS and CDR2 is SASEGT in the germline V gene. The CDR3 loop reads CASMGTTDTQYF. CDR3 nucleotide sequence: TGTGCCAGCATGGGGACCACAGATACGCAGTATTTT.

This clone showed up just a few times. V usage is TRBV19 and J usage is TRBJ2-5; no firm D call. The CDR3 length is 14 residues. With 3 bases removed from V and 2 bases from J, the gap between germline ends came to 10 bases. Germline-derived CDR1 and CDR2 are LNHDA and SQIVND (reference sequence). CDR3 DNA sequence: TGTGCCAGTAGTATGGGAATTTCTCAAGAGACCCAGTACTTC. This gives the protein CASSMGISQETQYF.

This clone came up a few times. The chain employs TRBV7-6 and TRBJ2-7; D remains unclear. The germline CDR1 and CDR2 sequences are SGHVS and FNYEAQ. The CDR3 has 14 amino acids. V was cut by 2 bases and J by 1 base, with 9 bases left in between. The CDR3 region has the DNA TGTGCCAGCAGCTTATCGGCAGAATCCTACGAGCAGTACTTC. The encoded protein is CASSLSAESYEQYF. Full variable domain (missing parts from reference TRBV7-6 and TRBJ2-7): GAGVSQSPRYKVTKRGQDVALRCDPISGHVSLYWYRQALGQGPEFLTYFNYEAQQDKSGLPNDRFSAERPEGSISTLTIQRTEQRDSAMYRCASSLSAESYEQYFGPGTRLTVT.

V gene TRBV4-3 combines with J gene TRBJ2-7; tentatively, D is TRBD1 (5 bases). Germline V gene data show CDR1 as LGHNA and CDR2 as YSLEER. The CDR3 runs 15 residues. V lost 2 bases to trimming and J lost 6 bases, with 17 bases between them. CDR3 region: CASSQSVRVRSEQYF. CDR3 nucleotides: TGCGCCAGCAGCCAATCGGTCAGGGTGAGGAGCGAGCAGTACTTC.

The V and J genes are TRBV9 and TRBJ1-3; no clear D. This CDR3 contains 14 residues. Per germline, CDR1 SGDLS and CDR2 YYNGEE. Trimming stripped 4 bases from V and 6 bases from J, with 14 bases between. CDR3 sequence: CASSSGPSQNTIYF. CDR3 nucleotide sequence: TGTGCCAGCAGCTCAGGACCCTCACAAAACACCATATATTTT.

The J gene is TRBJ1-6, the V gene TRBV30; tentatively, D is TRBD1 (6 bases). The germline V gene has CDR1 GTSNPN and CDR2 SVGIG (reference sequence). The CDR3 runs 14 residues. V dropped 0 bases and J dropped 10 bases, with 13 bases sitting between them. The CDR3 spells CAWSVEGQRSPLHF. DNA for the CDR3: TGTGCCTGGAGTGTAGAGGGACAACGGTCACCCCTCCACTTT. Complete variable domain (other parts from reference TRBV30 and TRBJ1-6): SQTIHQWPATLVQPVGSPLSLECTVEGTSNPNLYWYRQAAGRGLQLLFYSVGIGQISSEVPQNLSASRPQDRQFILSSKKLLLSDSGFYLCAWSVEGQRSPLHFGNGTRLTVT.

The J gene is TRBJ2-6, the V gene TRBV4-3, with D unresolved. Germline CDR1 reads LGHNA; CDR2 reads YSLEER. The length of the CDR3 is 18 residues. The V and J ends lost 0 bases and 0 bases respectively, with 12 bases between them. CDR3 in amino acids: CASSQDHRSFSGANVLTF. CDR3 nucleotides: TGCGCCAGCAGCCAAGATCACCGCAGTTTCTCTGGGGCCAACGTCCTGACTTTC.

This sequence joins TRBV7-2 and TRBJ2-6; D is ambiguous. The CDR3 is 13 amino acids. V lost 1 base and J 8 bases, leaving 6 bases between the germline ends. CDR1 is SGHTA, CDR2 FQGNSA, per germline. The DNA of the CDR3 is TGTGCCAGCAGCTTAGGACAAACCAACGTCCTGACTTTC. Protein product: CASSLGQTNVLTF. Filled out from reference TRBV7-2 and TRBJ2-6, the complete variable domain reads GAGVSQSPSNKVTEKGKDVELRCDPISGHTALYWYRQSLGQGLEFLIYFQGNSAPDKSGLPSDRFSAERTGGSVSTLTIQRTQQEDSAVYLCASSLGQTNVLTFGAGSRLTVL.

V usage is TRBV7-2 and J usage is TRBJ2-6, with TRBD1 as a possible D gene (5 bases). Germline CDR1 SGHTA, CDR2 FQGNSA. This CDR3 comprises 16 residues. V lost 3 bases to trimming and J lost 0 bases, with 9 bases between them. The CDR3: CASSLDISSGANVLTF. CDR3 DNA sequence: TGTGCCAGCAGCTTGGACATTAGCTCTGGGGCCAACGTCCTGACTTTC. The whole variable domain, remainder taken from reference TRBV7-2 and TRBJ2-6, is GAGVSQSPSNKVTEKGKDVELRCDPISGHTALYWYRQSLGQGLEFLIYFQGNSAPDKSGLPSDRFSAERTGGSVSTLTIQRTQQEDSAVYLCASSLDISSGANVLTFGAGSRLTVL.

The genes are TRBV29-1 and TRBJ2-6; D remains ambiguous. The CDR3 spans 16 residues. Trimming took off 0 bases at V and 0 bases at J, with 9 bases between the two ends. CDR1 and CDR2 from the germline V gene are SQVTM and ANQGSEA. The CDR3 loop reads CSVEDPVLSGANVLTF. The CDR3, as DNA: TGCAGCGTTGAAGACCCCGTACTCTCTGGGGCCAACGTCCTGACTTTC.

The chain employs TRBV15 and TRBJ2-1; D is unresolved. This CDR3 is 13 amino acids long. Looked up from germline, CDR1 is LNHNV and CDR2 is YYDKDF (reference sequence). Trimming pared 0 bases from V and 5 bases from J, leaving 5 bases between. CDR3 in DNA: TGTGCCACCAGCAGAGAGGCAGACAATGAGCAGTTCTTC. Translating it yields CATSREADNEQFF.

In this sample, this clone turned up a few times. The J gene is TRBJ2-1, the V gene TRBV29-1, with 7 bases matching TRBD1. Trimming at V came to 4 bases and at J to 6 bases, leaving 12 bases not matched to a gene. CDR3 length equals 15 residues. CDR1 is SQVTM and CDR2 is ANQGSEA in the germline V gene. In DNA form, the CDR3 reads TGCAGCGTTGTCCTCGGGACAGTTCATCCCAATGAGCAGTTCTTC. It codes for CSVVLGTVHPNEQFF.

This clone was observed once. The V call is TRBV15, the J call TRBJ2-3, with TRBD1 as a possible D gene (6 bases). V lost 0 bases and J lost 3, with 10 bases in between. CDR3 size: 15 residues. The germline V gene has CDR1 LNHNV and CDR2 YYDKDF (reference sequence). CDR3 protein: CATSRDPQGTDTQYF. In nucleotides, the CDR3 is TGTGCCACCAGCAGAGATCCGCAGGGGACAGATACGCAGTATTTT.

This chain links TRBV23-1 with TRBJ2-1; D is possibly TRBD1 (5 bases). TRBV23-1 is annotated as an ORF whose role is uncertain. Trimming shortened V by 0 bases and J by 6 bases, and 15 bases separated the two germline ends. This CDR3 has 16 amino acids. This chain's CDR3 is CASSQSKNSTVNEQFF. The CDR3 DNA reads as TGCGCCAGCAGTCAATCCAAGAATTCGACAGTCAATGAGCAGTTCTTC.

The chain recombines TRBV7-9 with TRBJ1-2; D is uncertain. CDR1 and CDR2 (germline): SEHNR, FQNEAQ (reference sequence). Trimming cost V 4 bases and J 5 bases, with 5 bases left between them. This CDR3 has 11 residues. The CDR3 reads CASSSVYGYTF. The CDR3 nucleotides are TGTGCCAGCAGCTCCGTTTATGGCTACACCTTC.

The chain combines TRBV9 with TRBJ1-1; 7 bases match TRBD1. This CDR3 has 14 amino acids. The germline gives CDR1 SGDLS, CDR2 YYNGEE. Losses at the gene ends were 0 bases for V and 5 bases for J; bases not matched to a gene: 4. The CDR3, as DNA: TGTGCCAGCAGCGTAGAGATACAGGGGACTGAAGCTTTCTTT. Residues: CASSVEIQGTEAFF.

This chain joins TRBV13 and TRBJ1-2; D possibly corresponds to TRBD1 (5 bases). The germline V gene encodes CDR1 PRHDT and CDR2 FYEKMQ (reference sequence). This CDR3 is built from 16 residues. V lost 1 base to trimming and J lost 5 bases, with 17 bases between them. The CDR3 DNA reads as TGTGCCAGCAGCTTAGTATTCCAGGGTCCTTTGTATGGCTACACCTTC. Amino acids: CASSLVFQGPLYGYTF.

This clone has a handful of counts. The rearrangement links TRBV9 to TRBJ2-3; 10 bases are shared with TRBD2. The CDR3 consists of 14 residues. Germline-derived CDR1 and CDR2 are SGDLS and YYNGEE. Losses at the gene ends were 6 bases for V and 7 bases for J; bases not matched to a gene: 8. The DNA for the CDR3 is TGTGCCAGCACCCTAGCGGGGGTGGACAATACGCAGTATTTT. Amino acid sequence: CASTLAGVDNTQYF.